A single sample is the source of the 24 T cell receptor beta chains below, sequenced in a study of cytomegalovirus exposure and HLA in healthy donors. This PCR relied on a set of 60 Vbeta primers and 13 Jbeta primers. TCRdb's copy holds only in-frame clones and misses some; the assay was immunoSEQ multiplex PCR. The sample has about 170,000 clones, 79% seen once; the top ten hold over 2%. Sequenced input: PBMCs. These receptors were obtained from a woman aged 45 to 65 in good health and CMV-seronegative.

The V call is TRBV27, the J call TRBJ1-1, with D uncertain. V lost 7 bases and J 5 bases, leaving 14 bases between the germline ends. CDR1 and CDR2 (germline): MNHEY, SMNVEV (reference sequence). The CDR3 is 13 amino acids. This CDR3 is CASNGRPGTEAFF. CDR3 bases: TGTGCCAGCAATGGCAGGCCTGGAACTGAAGCTTTCTTT.

The rearrangement uses TRBV4-3 and TRBJ2-6, with TRBD1 matching over 7 bases. J was trimmed by 4 bases and V by 2 bases; bases with no gene match: 5. Germline V CDR1 and CDR2: LGHNA, YSLEER. The CDR3 totals 16 residues. CDR3 in DNA: TGCGCCAGCAGCCAAATAACAGGGGCCGGGGCCAACGTCCTGACTTTC. It codes for CASSQITGAGANVLTF.

V is TRBV28 and J is TRBJ2-5, with D unclear. Matching the DNA end better, TRBJ2-7 makes the J call doubtful. Germline CDR1 reads MDHEN; CDR2 reads SYDVKM. The CDR3 extends over 13 amino acids. The CDR3 region has the DNA TGTGCCAGCACCGCCGGTCTAGCCTACGAGCAGTACTTC. Encoded protein: CASTAGLAYEQYF.

The chain uses TRBV30 and TRBJ1-2, with D uncertain. Germline V CDR1 and CDR2: GTSNPN, SVGIG (reference sequence). The ends were cut back, 5 bases at V and 6 bases at J, with 19 bases in the middle. This CDR3 spans 14 amino acids. The DNA for the CDR3 is TGTGCCTGGTACCCGGTTGGTCGATTGGATGGCTACACCTTC. This sequence encodes CAWYPVGRLDGYTF.

In this sample, this clone turned up a few times. The CDR3 reads CASSFRQETQYF. The CDR3 DNA follows: TGCGCCAGCAGCTTTCGCCAAGAGACCCAGTACTTC. The rearrangement uses TRBV5-1 and TRBJ2-5; D is uncertain. The CDR3 totals 12 residues. Looked up from germline, CDR1 is SGHRS and CDR2 is YFSETQ. V lost 2 bases and J 1 base, leaving 3 bases between the germline ends.

The gene calls are TRBV13 and TRBJ1-3, with 9 bases aligning to TRBD1. Germline CDR1 and CDR2: PRHDT and FYEKMQ (reference sequence). The V and J ends lost 5 bases and 3 bases, in that order; junction bases with no gene match: 2. This CDR3 spans 14 amino acids. CDR3 DNA sequence: TGTGCCAGCAGCACGGACAGGGGTGGAAACACCATATATTTT. It specifies CASSTDRGGNTIYF. The entire variable domain, with the rest obtained from reference TRBV13 and TRBJ1-3, is as follows: AAGVIQSPRHLIKEKRETATLKCYPIPRHDTVYWYQQGPGQDPQFLISFYEKMQSDKGSIPDRFSAQQFSDYHSELNMSSLELGDSALYFCASSTDRGGNTIYFGEGSWLTVV.

V gene TRBV28 combines with J gene TRBJ1-1; tentatively, D is TRBD1 (6 bases). Germline V lookup: CDR1 MDHEN, CDR2 SYDVKM. The CDR3 consists of 16 residues. V shed 7 bases and J shed 4 bases, with 22 bases lying between them. CDR3 region: CASTPGGGPPTTEAFF. DNA for the CDR3: TGTGCCAGCACCCCGGGCGGGGGCCCCCCCACCACTGAAGCTTTCTTT.

The chain has TRBV7-3 and TRBJ1-2; tentative D call: TRBD1 (5 bases). Germline V gives CDR1 SGHTA, CDR2 FQGTGA. CDR3 length: 13 residues. V was clipped by 5 bases and J by 5 bases, with 12 bases between them. CDR3 coding DNA: TGTGCCAGCAGCCTACAAGCAGGGTATGGCTACACCTTC. Translation: CASSLQAGYGYTF. Drawing the rest from reference TRBV7-3 and TRBJ1-2, the complete variable domain is GAGVSQTPSNKVTEKGKYVELRCDPISGHTALYWYRQSLGQGPEFLIYFQGTGAADDSGLPNDRFFAVRPEGSVSTLKIQRTERGDSAVYLCASSLQAGYGYTFGSGTRLTVV.

The chain links TRBV2 to TRBJ1-2, with D possibly matching TRBD1 (6 bases). The ends were cut back, 7 bases at V and 4 bases at J, with 10 bases in the middle. CDR3 length equals 12 residues. Germline CDR1 and CDR2: SNHLY and FYNNEI. The CDR3 DNA is TGTGCCAGCAACAAGGACAGCTATGGCTACACCTTC. This codes for CASNKDSYGYTF. Based on the CDR3 plus reference TRBV2 and TRBJ1-2, the full variable domain is EPEVTQTPSHQVTQMGQEVILRCVPISNHLYFYWYRQILGQKVEFLVSFYNNEISEKSEIFDDQFSVERPDGSNFTLKIRSTKLEDSAMYFCASNKDSYGYTFGSGTRLTVV.

This clone was found a few times. The CDR3 spells CASHRGGNTEAFF. The CDR3 coding sequence is TGTGCCTCCCATAGGGGGGGGAACACTGAAGCTTTCTTT. V gene TRBV30 combines with J gene TRBJ1-1, with a tentative D call TRBD1 (6 bases). Germline V gene lookup returns CDR1 GTSNPN and CDR2 SVGIG (reference sequence). CDR3 length equals 13 residues. Trimming shortened V by 7 bases and J by 1 base, and 13 bases separated the two germline ends. Filled out from reference TRBV30 and TRBJ1-1, the complete variable domain reads SQTIHQWPATLVQPVGSPLSLECTVEGTSNPNLYWYRQAAGRGLQLLFYSVGIGQISSEVPQNLSASRPQDRQFILSSKKLLLSDSGFYLCASHRGGNTEAFFGQGTRLTVV.

The chain is built from TRBV7-9 and TRBJ2-2; TRBD2 matches 9 bases. There are 17 residues in the CDR3. CDR1 is SEHNR, CDR2 FQNEAQ, per germline (reference sequence). Losses at the gene ends were 3 bases for V and 2 bases for J; bases not matched to a gene: 7. CDR3 region: CASSFPAGGRNTGELFF. The CDR3 DNA is TGTGCCAGCAGCTTCCCTGCGGGGGGGCGAAACACCGGGGAGCTGTTTTTT.

This clone was seen a single time. This chain uses TRBV7-8 with TRBJ2-1, with 10 bases identical to TRBD1. Germline-derived CDR1 and CDR2 are SGHVS and FQNEAQ. CDR3 length equals 15 residues. V gave up 5 bases and J gave up 7 bases; unmatched junction bases: 8. The CDR3: CASSLRQGAINEQFF. The DNA of the CDR3 is TGTGCCAGCAGCCTTCGACAGGGGGCCATAAATGAGCAGTTCTTC.

V gene TRBV18 combines with J gene TRBJ2-7; TRBD2 might be the D (6 bases). V was trimmed by 5 bases and J by 7 bases, leaving 18 bases between them. CDR3 size: 14 residues. Germline CDR1 KGHSH, CDR2 LQKENI. CDR3 coding DNA: TGTGCCAGCTCAGCATTGGGCGGGGAAAGGGAGCAGTACTTC. Translated, it gives CASSALGGEREQYF.

The genes are TRBV30 and TRBJ1-4, with 11 bases aligning to TRBD1. The CDR3 runs 14 residues. With V trimmed by 4 bases and J by 8 bases, 6 bases remained unmatched. Per germline, CDR1 GTSNPN and CDR2 SVGIG (reference sequence). The CDR3 DNA reads TGTGCCTGGACCCCGGGGACAGGGGGAGAAAAACTGTTTTTT. Its translation is CAWTPGTGGEKLFF. Supplemented by reference TRBV30 and TRBJ1-4, the full variable domain reads SQTIHQWPATLVQPVGSPLSLECTVEGTSNPNLYWYRQAAGRGLQLLFYSVGIGQISSEVPQNLSASRPQDRQFILSSKKLLLSDSGFYLCAWTPGTGGEKLFFGSGTQLSVL.

This clone has just one count. At one end the junction does not follow the germline gene, possibly because of a read error. DNA for the CDR3: TGTTCCAGCAGCTTAGCTGGACAGGGGAGTGGCACTGAAGCTTTCTTT. It encodes CSSSLAGQGSGTEAFF. The V call is TRBV7-9, the J call TRBJ1-1, with 9 bases lining up with TRBD1. Per the germline V gene, CDR1 is SEHNR and CDR2 is FQNEAQ (reference sequence). This CDR3 region has 16 residues.

V is TRBV6-1 and J is TRBJ1-1, with 9 bases lining up with TRBD1. The CDR3 is 15 residues long. Trimming at V came to 4 bases and at J to 5 bases, leaving 8 bases not matched to a gene. Looked up from germline, CDR1 is MNHNS and CDR2 is SASEGT. CDR3 residues: CASSALGQGATEAFF. CDR3 DNA sequence: TGTGCCAGCAGTGCCCTGGGACAGGGCGCGACTGAAGCTTTCTTT.

In this sample, this clone turned up once. V gene TRBV19 combines with J gene TRBJ1-5, with D possibly TRBD1 on 5 matching bases. The germline V gene has CDR1 LNHDA and CDR2 SQIVND (reference sequence). The CDR3 is 15 amino acids. V lost 6 bases and J 4 bases, leaving 16 bases between the germline ends. CDR3 sequence (DNA): TGTGCCAGTAGGACCACGGACGGGGGAAATCAGCCCCAGCATTTT. This codes for CASRTTDGGNQPQHF.

This clone was observed a single time. V gene TRBV5-5 combines with J gene TRBJ1-5; unclear D gene. V lost 0 bases and J lost 0, with 4 bases in between. Germline-derived CDR1 and CDR2 are SGHKS and YYEKEE (reference sequence). CDR3 length: 14 amino acids. This CDR3 reads CASSLAGSNQPQHF. The CDR3 nucleotides read TGTGCCAGCAGCTTGGCGGGTAGCAATCAGCCCCAGCATTTT.

The rearrangement links TRBV15 to TRBJ2-2; no reliable D call. V was cut by 1 base and J by 2 bases, with 11 bases left in between. Germline assignment: CDR1 LNHNV and CDR2 YYDKDF (reference sequence). The CDR3 contains 16 residues. The CDR3 DNA reads TGTGCCACCAGCAGAGGTCGGAGCTTTAACACCGGGGAGCTGTTTTTT. It codes for CATSRGRSFNTGELFF.

The chain recombines TRBV7-2 with TRBJ1-1; 12 bases map to TRBD1. The CDR3 loop spans 15 amino acids. Trimming took 5 bases from V and 4 from J; bases not matched to a gene: 5. CDR1 is SGHTA, CDR2 FQGNSA, per germline. This CDR3 reads CASSEGTGGLTEAFF. CDR3 nucleotide sequence: TGTGCCAGCAGCGAGGGGACAGGGGGCCTCACTGAAGCTTTCTTT.

The chain links TRBV28 to TRBJ1-3; D perhaps matches TRBD1 (6 bases). In germline, CDR1 is MDHEN, CDR2 SYDVKM. The CDR3 runs 15 residues. Trimming removed 2 bases at V and 2 bases at J, with 10 bases between. The CDR3 region has the DNA TGTGCCAGCAGTTTAGAGGGGGTTGCTGGAAACACCATATATTTT. Amino acids: CASSLEGVAGNTIYF. The entire variable domain, with the rest obtained from reference TRBV28 and TRBJ1-3, is as follows: DVKVTQSSRYLVKRTGEKVFLECVQDMDHENMFWYRQDPGLGLRLIYFSYDVKMKEKGDIPEGYSVSREKKERFSLILESASTNQTSMYLCASSLEGVAGNTIYFGEGSWLTVV.

The gene calls are TRBV18 and TRBJ1-5; 9 bases fit TRBD1. The J segment lost 1 base and the V segment lost 5 bases, leaving 6 bases of the junction unmatched. Germline V lookup: CDR1 KGHSH, CDR2 LQKENI. The CDR3 is made up of 16 amino acids. The CDR3 DNA is TGTGCCAGCTCAATCGGGACAGGGAACAGCAATCAGCCCCAGCATTTT. Its protein is CASSIGTGNSNQPQHF.

Of note for this clone: One end of the junction varies from germline; a read error may be responsible. The rearrangement joins TRBV7-9 to TRBJ2-4; a weak D match, TRBD1 (6 bases). Germline CDR1 is SEHNR and CDR2 is FQNEAQ (reference sequence). The CDR3 has 17 amino acids. The CDR3 spells CSSSPTWRAGVENIQYF. CDR3 nucleotide sequence: TGTTCCAGCAGCCCAACGTGGCGGGCAGGGGTCGAGAACATTCAGTACTTC.

This clone was counted once. The chain has TRBV7-2 and TRBJ2-7; D is unclear. The V end lost 5 bases, the J end lost 7 bases, and 12 bases lay between the germline ends. The CDR3 covers 12 residues. Germline V gene lookup returns CDR1 SGHTA and CDR2 FQGNSA. The CDR3 sequence is CASSRSGREQYF. DNA for the CDR3: TGTGCCAGCAGCCGCTCAGGTCGGGAGCAGTACTTC. Drawing the rest from reference TRBV7-2 and TRBJ2-7, the complete variable domain is GAGVSQSPSNKVTEKGKDVELRCDPISGHTALYWYRQSLGQGLEFLIYFQGNSAPDKSGLPSDRFSAERTGGSVSTLTIQRTQQEDSAVYLCASSRSGREQYFGPGTRLTVT.